A single sample gave rise to the 28 T cell receptor beta chains below, sequenced in a study of cytomegalovirus exposure and HLA in healthy donors (dated 2017 in TCRdb). The receptor library was made with the immunoSEQ multiplex PCR assay. TCRdb provides this immuneACCESS table in a form limited to in-frame rearrangements. Some clones are lacking; in checked studies, under half of them reflect an unresolved V gene, and why the rest are absent is not known. This sample has about 280,000 clones in its table, and roughly 88% of those were observed once. The top ten clones comprise around 0.92% of the sample. Source material: PBMCs. Receptor source: a woman aged 18-29 years in good health and CMV-seronegative.

This clone was recorded a few times. The chain couples TRBV25-1 to TRBJ1-2, with D maybe TRBD1 (6 bases). Trimming took 6 bases from V and 1 from J, leaving 9 bases between them. The length of the CDR3 is 13 residues. CDR1 and CDR2 from the germline V gene are MGHDK and SYGVNS. The CDR3, as DNA: TGTGCCAGCAGGGGGGCACTTAACTATGGCTACACCTTC. Amino acids: CASRGALNYGYTF.

The V gene is TRBV28, the J gene TRBJ2-3; 7 nucleotides agree with TRBD2. The CDR3 totals 16 residues. Germline V CDR1 and CDR2: MDHEN, SYDVKM. Trimming cost V 3 bases and J 1 base; bases outside gene matches: 7. The CDR3 sequence is CASSLGGSGRTDTQYF. The DNA of the CDR3 is TGTGCCAGCAGTTTGGGCGGGAGTGGGCGCACAGATACGCAGTATTTT. The variable domain in full, with the rest retrieved from reference TRBV28 and TRBJ2-3, is DVKVTQSSRYLVKRTGEKVFLECVQDMDHENMFWYRQDPGLGLRLIYFSYDVKMKEKGDIPEGYSVSREKKERFSLILESASTNQTSMYLCASSLGGSGRTDTQYFGPGTRLTVL.

This chain's CDR3 is CASSFGQGMSEQYF. The CDR3 bases are TGCGCCAGCAGCTTCGGACAGGGTATGTCCGAGCAGTACTTC. V and J are TRBV5-1 and TRBJ2-7; 8 positions match TRBD1. The germline gives CDR1 SGHRS, CDR2 YFSETQ. This CDR3 spans 14 amino acids. J lost 6 bases, V lost 2 bases, and 7 bases had no gene match.

V gene TRBV15 combines with J gene TRBJ2-3; tentative D call: TRBD1 (7 bases). In germline, CDR1 is LNHNV, CDR2 YYDKDF (reference sequence). V was clipped by 5 bases and J by 4 bases, with 13 bases between them. This CDR3 has 14 residues. CDR3 sequence (DNA): TGTGCCACCAGCGGCGGGACAGTCGCAGATACGCAGTATTTT. This sequence encodes CATSGGTVADTQYF.

The chain carries TRBV15 and TRBJ1-5; D gene unclear. The germline CDR1 and CDR2 sequences are LNHNV and YYDKDF (reference sequence). The CDR3 is 15 amino acids. The germline V and J ends were trimmed by 0 bases and 3 bases, with 9 bases remaining between them. DNA of the CDR3: TGTGCCACCAGCAGAGACGGTCAGGCCAATCAGCCCCAGCATTTT. Translating gives CATSRDGQANQPQHF.

The chain carries TRBV10-3 and TRBJ1-1; 7 nucleotides align to TRBD1. The CDR3 has 14 residues. Germline lookup yields CDR1 ENHRY and CDR2 SYGVKD. V lost 4 bases and J lost 5; bases outside the gene matches: 7. The CDR3 DNA sequence: TGTGCCATCAGTGTAGGGTCAGGGGGAACTGAAGCTTTCTTT. It translates to CAISVGSGGTEAFF.

This chain links TRBV9 with TRBJ2-1; 10 bases line up with TRBD1. V shed 3 bases and J 6 bases; nucleotides not matched to a gene: 9. The length of the CDR3 is 16 residues. Looked up from germline, CDR1 is SGDLS and CDR2 is YYNGEE. The CDR3 region has the DNA TGTGCCAGCAGCGCTCCGGGACAGGGGATAGGCAATGAGCAGTTCTTC. It is translated as CASSAPGQGIGNEQFF.

The gene calls are TRBV4-3 and TRBJ2-7; TRBD1 aligns across 7 bases. The trim removed 0 bases at V and 2 bases at J, leaving 7 bases unmatched. The CDR3 sequence is 16 residues long. Germline CDR1 LGHNA, CDR2 YSLEER. The CDR3 sequence: CASSQDQGQRAYEQYF. CDR3 bases: TGCGCCAGCAGCCAAGATCAGGGACAGAGAGCCTACGAGCAGTACTTC.

The chain has TRBV5-8 and TRBJ2-7; weak D call: TRBD2 (5 bases). The V gene's germline CDR1 is SGHTS and CDR2 YDEGEE. V was shortened by 2 bases and J by 3 bases, with 12 bases between the two germline ends. CDR3 length: 14 residues. CDR3 loop: CASSFLAEHYEQYF. The CDR3 coding sequence is TGTGCCAGCAGCTTTCTAGCCGAACACTACGAGCAGTACTTC.

The chain combines TRBV2 with TRBJ2-1, with TRBD2 identical over 10 bases. The CDR3 covers 14 residues. V shed 8 bases, J shed 5 bases, and the junction held 6 bases outside the gene matches. Germline values: CDR1 SNHLY, CDR2 FYNNEI. The CDR3 bases are TGTGCCAGCTGGGAGGGACTAGCGCACAATGAGCAGTTCTTC. Translating gives CASWEGLAHNEQFF.

The genes are TRBV9 and TRBJ1-2, with D unclear. The CDR3 spans 12 residues. Germline assignment: CDR1 SGDLS and CDR2 YYNGEE. V lost 3 bases and J lost 8, with 11 bases in between. The CDR3 DNA reads TGTGCCAGCAGCGCGGACTCCTTGGGCTACACCTTC. Translating gives CASSADSLGYTF.

This rearrangement joins TRBV6-6 to TRBJ2-3; a weak D match, TRBD1 (6 bases). V gave up 11 bases and J gave up 0 bases, with 12 bases separating them. The germline gives CDR1 MNHNY, CDR2 SVGAGI (reference sequence). This CDR3 region has 13 residues. The CDR3 reads CAGSDRSTDTQYF. The CDR3, as DNA: TGTGCCGGGTCGGACAGAAGCACAGATACGCAGTATTTT.

This clone was counted between two and nine times. Other DNA sequences in the same sample also yield this CDR3. V and J are TRBV9 and TRBJ2-7; D is uncertain. The CDR3 covers 14 residues. Trimming took 2 bases from V and 0 from J, leaving 9 bases between them. The germline CDR1 and CDR2 sequences are SGDLS and YYNGEE. The CDR3 DNA sequence: TGTGCCAGCAGCGTCGTCGGGTCCTCCTACGAGCAGTACTTC. It translates to CASSVVGSSYEQYF.

V usage is TRBV28 and J usage is TRBJ2-7; 10 bases are a match to TRBD1. The trim removed 6 bases at V and 4 bases at J, leaving 6 bases unmatched. The V gene's germline CDR1 is MDHEN and CDR2 SYDVKM. The CDR3 contains 14 residues. The CDR3 DNA is TGTGCCAGCAGCTCAGGACAGGGGGGGTACGAGCAGTACTTC. Translating it yields CASSSGQGGYEQYF.

This chain uses TRBV10-3 with TRBJ1-1; 7 bases are a match to TRBD1. The germline V gene encodes CDR1 ENHRY and CDR2 SYGVKD. Unmatched junction bases numbered 7, after V lost 5 bases and J lost 4 bases. This CDR3 comprises 14 residues. DNA for the CDR3: TGTGCCATCAGTCCAGGGGGTTCATTCACTGAAGCTTTCTTT. Protein sequence: CAISPGGSFTEAFF.

The chain uses TRBV6-4 and TRBJ2-1; the D gene is possibly TRBD2 (6 bases). Germline V gene lookup returns CDR1 MRHNA and CDR2 SNTAGT. The CDR3 runs to 15 residues. V was pared by 5 bases and J by 1 base, with 12 bases between. Written as DNA, the CDR3 is TGTGCCAGCAGTCCTAGCGAGAAATCCTACAATGAGCAGTTCTTC. Protein: CASSPSEKSYNEQFF.

This chain links TRBV10-3 with TRBJ2-3; maybe TRBD1 (6 bases). The germline V gene encodes CDR1 ENHRY and CDR2 SYGVKD. Between the trimmed V and J ends, which lost 6 bases and 2 bases, there was a span of 12 bases. There are 14 residues in the CDR3. CDR3 DNA sequence: TGTGCCATCAGGGACAGACAGTCCACAGATACGCAGTATTTT. Amino acids: CAIRDRQSTDTQYF.

The chain combines TRBV9 with TRBJ1-5; D is ambiguous. Per germline, CDR1 SGDLS and CDR2 YYNGEE. V was clipped by 0 bases and J by 0 bases, with 7 bases between them. This CDR3 has 15 amino acids. In DNA, the CDR3 is TGTGCCAGCAGCGTAGATCCAAATAGCAATCAGCCCCAGCATTTT. It codes for CASSVDPNSNQPQHF.

The chain joins TRBV9 to TRBJ2-1; no definite D call. CDR1 SGDLS and CDR2 YYNGEE come from the germline V gene. The V and J ends lost 1 base and 0 bases respectively, with 11 bases between them. The CDR3 loop spans 16 amino acids. CDR3 nucleotides: TGTGCCAGCAGCGTACAACGCGGTAGCTCCTACAATGAGCAGTTCTTC. Protein sequence: CASSVQRGSSYNEQFF.

This sequence joins TRBV12-5 and TRBJ2-6; TRBD1 is a possible D gene (6 bases). CDR1 and CDR2 from the germline V gene are LGHNT and FRNRAP. The CDR3 is made up of 20 amino acids. V was clipped by 4 bases and J by 0 bases, with 22 bases between them. The CDR3 nucleotides are TGTGCTAGTGGTTCCCACCTTCACGGGACACTTAGCTCTGGGGCCAACGTCCTGACTTTC. Amino acid sequence: CASGSHLHGTLSSGANVLTF.

The rearrangement links TRBV4-1 to TRBJ2-7, with 9 bases lining up with TRBD2. V shed 0 bases, J shed 7 bases, and the junction held 7 bases outside the gene matches. The germline CDR1 and CDR2 sequences are MGHRA and YSYEKL. The CDR3 contains 15 residues. CDR3 protein: CASSQDGAGGGEQYF. CDR3 sequence (DNA): TGCGCCAGCAGCCAAGATGGGGCGGGAGGGGGGGAGCAGTACTTC.

The chain combines TRBV30 with TRBJ2-2; D uncertain. V lost 0 bases and J 2 bases, leaving 13 bases between the germline ends. This CDR3 contains 16 residues. In germline, CDR1 is GTSNPN, CDR2 SVGIG (reference sequence). CDR3 sequence reads: CAWSVRRARNTGELFF. The CDR3 DNA follows: TGTGCCTGGAGTGTACGGCGAGCGAGAAACACCGGGGAGCTGTTTTTT.

The V call is TRBV5-1, the J call TRBJ2-3, with 7 bases fitting TRBD2. The germline gives CDR1 SGHRS, CDR2 YFSETQ. The CDR3 runs to 14 residues. V was clipped by 4 bases and J by 4 bases; unmatched bases: 6. CDR3 protein: CASSLRGGPDTQYF. The CDR3 coding sequence is TGCGCCAGCAGCCTACGGGGAGGGCCAGATACGCAGTATTTT.

The sample holds one count of this clone. The J gene is TRBJ2-2, the V gene TRBV6-5, with 7 bases that match TRBD1. The CDR3 consists of 15 residues. V shed 6 bases and J 4 bases; nucleotides not matched to a gene: 8. The germline V gene encodes CDR1 MNHEY and CDR2 SVGAGI. The CDR3 loop is CASRAGTVPTGELFF. Here the CDR3 DNA reads TGTGCCAGCAGGGCCGGGACAGTTCCCACCGGGGAGCTGTTTTTT.

The chain joins TRBV7-2 to TRBJ2-1; 9 nucleotides agree with TRBD2. V shed 1 base, J shed 13 bases, and the junction held 5 bases outside the gene matches. CDR3 size: 13 residues. Per germline, CDR1 SGHTA and CDR2 FQGNSA. The CDR3 protein is CASSLGLLAGQFF. In DNA form, the CDR3 reads TGTGCCAGCAGCTTAGGTCTCCTAGCGGGACAGTTCTTC.

The chain is built from TRBV15 and TRBJ2-3; TRBD2 agrees at 12 bases. Germline V gene data show CDR1 as LNHNV and CDR2 as YYDKDF (reference sequence). The CDR3 has 18 amino acids. V lost 7 bases and J lost 3; bases outside the gene matches: 14. CDR3 in amino acids: CATTMWGLAGGETDTQYF. Here the CDR3 DNA reads TGTGCCACCACCATGTGGGGGCTAGCGGGAGGGGAAACAGATACGCAGTATTTT.

This clone has only one observation. The V call is TRBV28, the J call TRBJ1-1, with D possibly being TRBD1 (6 bases). Deletions cut 5 bases from V and 0 bases from J, with 19 bases between. The germline V gene encodes CDR1 MDHEN and CDR2 SYDVKM. The CDR3 is 17 amino acids. CDR3 protein: CASSRGQILYMNTEAFF. The DNA of the CDR3 is TGTGCCAGCAGTCGCGGACAGATTCTTTATATGAACACTGAAGCTTTCTTT.

The chain links TRBV28 to TRBJ1-2; the match to TRBD1 covers 8 bases. The J segment lost 8 bases and the V segment lost 4 bases, leaving 9 bases of the junction unmatched. This CDR3 comprises 14 residues. Germline CDR1 MDHEN, CDR2 SYDVKM. CDR3: CASSSTGVKGGYTF. The CDR3, as DNA: TGTGCCAGCAGTTCGACAGGGGTTAAGGGAGGCTACACCTTC.